This note documents a single T cell receptor (beta chain) sequence. Within the sample, other DNA sequences also encode this same CDR3. The method was immunoSEQ multiplex PCR; TCRdb's version includes in-frame clones alone and lacks a portion of them. The profile shows approximately 220,000 clones, 80% to 90% of them singletons. Trimming removed 0 bases at V and 3 bases at J, with 12 bases between. Germline CDR1 and CDR2: LGHNA and YNFKEQ. The CDR3 loop spans 16 amino acids. The sample belongs to a study of blood T cell repertoires in COVID-19. The clonotype originates from a man aged 45-65 years who had recovered from COVID-19. The chain combines TRBV4-2 with TRBJ1-5; possibly TRBD1 for D (5 bases). What was sequenced was peripheral blood. CDR3 protein: CASSQEGGVSNQPQHF. Here the CDR3 DNA reads TGTGCCAGCAGCCAAGAGGGGGGGGTATCCAATCAGCCCCAGCATTTT.